Presented here are 24 T cell receptor beta chains from one specimen sequenced in a study of blood T cells in healthy people across ages. Next came a second PCR, run for about 7 to 12 cycles, which used a sample-barcoded 5' primer along with a J-beta primer mix. TCRdb re-called the 5' RACE reads with MiXCR, one entry per CDR3 protein. The repertoire includes hundreds of thousands of distinct CDR3 sequences, roughly 30% of them detected once, and approximately 15% sits in the top ten. Sequenced sample: blood. These receptors came from a woman older than 75 in good health.

This clonotype was seen many times. The chain joins TRBV2 to TRBJ2-5; weak D call: TRBD2 (5 bases). The CDR3 has 15 residues. Germline V gene lookup returns CDR1 SNHLY and CDR2 FYNNEI. Trimming removed 4 bases from V and 5 bases from J, with 17 bases in between. CDR3 protein: CASSVEGTSHETQYF. Here the CDR3 DNA reads TGTGCCAGCAGTGTAGAGGGCACGTCCCACGAGACCCAGTACTTC.

This clonotype turned up a few times. The chain couples TRBV10-2 to TRBJ2-3; no clear D gene. Germline values: CDR1 WSHSY, CDR2 SAAADI. The CDR3 consists of 15 residues. V lost 6 bases and J lost 2, with 15 bases in between. The CDR3: CASSVLGLYTDTQYF. The CDR3 coding sequence is TGCGCCAGCAGCGTGCTTGGGCTTTACACAGATACGCAGTATTTT.

V is TRBV20-1 and J is TRBJ1-1; no firm D call. This CDR3 is 12 amino acids long. V was pared by 3 bases and J by 7 bases, with 12 bases between. Germline V gives CDR1 DFQATT, CDR2 SNEGSKA (reference sequence). The CDR3 sequence is CSASGEPFEAFF. CDR3 DNA sequence: TGCAGTGCTAGTGGGGAGCCATTTGAAGCTTTCTTT.

This clonotype occurred many times. The rearrangement joins TRBV5-1 to TRBJ1-1; D is undetermined. The CDR3 sequence is 14 residues long. CDR1 and CDR2 from the germline V gene are SGHRS and YFSETQ. The V end was cut by 0 bases, the J end by 2 bases, with 8 bases between. The chain's CDR3 is CASSLEGFNTEAFF. The CDR3 DNA reads TGCGCCAGCAGCTTGGAGGGATTCAACACTGAAGCTTTCTTT.

This clonotype showed up many times. CDR3 sequence: CASSQEQGRESPLHF. The CDR3 nucleotides read TGCGCCAGCAGCCAAGAACAGGGAAGAGAGTCACCCCTCCACTTT. The chain joins TRBV4-3 to TRBJ1-6; possibly TRBD1 for D (6 bases). There are 15 residues in the CDR3. Germline V gene lookup returns CDR1 LGHNA and CDR2 YSLEER. Trimming removed 0 bases from V and 10 bases from J, with 13 bases in between.

The chain recombines TRBV28 with TRBJ1-5, with TRBD1 as a possible D gene (6 bases). The CDR3 sequence is 14 residues long. Trimming cost V 5 bases and J 5 bases, with 13 bases left between them. Germline V CDR1 and CDR2: MDHEN, SYDVKM. The CDR3 spells CASSLPGGHQPQHF. The CDR3 nucleotides read TGTGCCAGCAGTCTCCCGGGGGGGCATCAGCCCCAGCATTTT.

The chain couples TRBV4-2 to TRBJ1-3; no definite D call. V lost 3 bases, J lost 4 bases, and 16 bases lay in between. The CDR3 length is 16 residues. Germline-derived CDR1 and CDR2 are LGHNA and YNFKEQ. CDR3 nucleotide sequence: TGTGCCAGCAGCCACACCCGGGGAGGTGTGGGAAACACCATATATTTT. It specifies CASSHTRGGVGNTIYF.

In this sample, this clonotype turned up many times. The V and J genes are TRBV5-1 and TRBJ2-7, with a weak D call TRBD1 (6 bases). The CDR3 has 13 residues. Germline V gene data show CDR1 as SGHRS and CDR2 as YFSETQ. Between the trimmed V and J ends, which lost 10 bases and 5 bases, there was a span of 19 bases. CDR3 amino acids: CASQRQGSDEQYF. CDR3 DNA sequence: TGCGCCTCCCAGAGGCAGGGGAGCGACGAGCAGTACTTC.

This clonotype appeared many times. V and J are TRBV6-5 and TRBJ2-1, with D possibly matching TRBD1 (6 bases). The germline V gene has CDR1 MNHEY and CDR2 SVGAGI. Trimming pared 6 bases from V and 8 bases from J, leaving 20 bases between. The CDR3 is 15 residues long. DNA of the CDR3: TGTGCCAGCAGGCCGACAGGTCAAAGGGTCTATGAGCAGTTCTTC. Translated: CASRPTGQRVYEQFF.

This clonotype was recorded a few times. The V gene is TRBV19, the J gene TRBJ2-3; 9 bases line up with TRBD2. The CDR3 consists of 15 residues. Germline V gene lookup returns CDR1 LNHDA and CDR2 SQIVND (reference sequence). Losses at the gene ends were 5 bases for V and 4 bases for J; bases not matched to a gene: 7. CDR3 amino acids: CASSHLAGYADTQYF. CDR3 sequence (DNA): TGTGCCAGTAGTCATCTAGCGGGGTACGCAGATACGCAGTATTTT.

This clonotype was counted ten times or more. V usage is TRBV10-2 and J usage is TRBJ2-6; the D gene could be TRBD1 or TRBD2 (6 bases each). Germline loops: CDR1 WSHSY, CDR2 SAAADI. This CDR3 comprises 15 residues. V dropped 6 bases and J dropped 2 bases, with 11 bases sitting between them. CDR3: CASRPGAAGANVLTF. The CDR3 DNA is TGCGCCAGCAGGCCGGGGGCAGCTGGGGCCAACGTCCTGACTTTC.

Of note for this clonotype: A much larger clone differs from this one at a single base, so this may be a read error. The chain carries TRBV20-1 and TRBJ2-1; 10 bases are shared with TRBD2. TRBJ2-7 explains the end of the DNA better; the J call may be wrong. This CDR3 is 16 amino acids long. Germline lookup yields CDR1 DFQATT and CDR2 SNEGSKA (reference sequence). CDR3 sequence (DNA): TGCAGTGCTGACCCAATACTAGCGGGGTTAAGCAATGAGCAGTACTTC. Its translation is CSADPILAGLSNEQYF.

This clonotype was seen ten or more times. The J gene is TRBJ2-7, the V gene TRBV7-2; D remains ambiguous. Per germline, CDR1 SGHTA and CDR2 FQGNSA. The CDR3 sequence is 12 residues long. V shed 4 bases and J shed 2 bases, with 6 bases lying between them. The CDR3: CASSSTAYEQYF. CDR3 in DNA: TGTGCCAGCAGCTCCACCGCCTACGAGCAGTACTTC.

A remark on this clonotype: One end of the junction does not line up with germline, which may come from a read error. The genes are TRBV4-3 and TRBJ2-1; 7 bases map to TRBD2. CDR1 is LGHNA, CDR2 YSLEER, per germline. The length of the CDR3 is 16 residues. DNA of the CDR3: TGCGTCAGCAACCAAGATGGGAGGGGCGCCTACAATGAGCAGTTCTTC. This gives the protein CVSNQDGRGAYNEQFF.

In its sample, this clonotype was seen many times. This chain uses TRBV20-1 with TRBJ2-3; TRBD2 aligns across 14 bases. Germline lookup yields CDR1 DFQATT and CDR2 SNEGSKA (reference sequence). J lost 0 bases, V lost 4 bases, and 9 bases had no gene match. The CDR3 is made up of 18 amino acids. The CDR3 coding sequence is TGCAGTGCTAAACCAGGGACTAGCGGGGGTGGGAGCACAGATACGCAGTATTTT. Residues: CSAKPGTSGGGSTDTQYF.

This clonotype was recorded many times. The chain links TRBV20-1 to TRBJ2-7, with D tentatively TRBD2 (6 bases). From germline, CDR1 is DFQATT and CDR2 SNEGSKA (reference sequence). The CDR3 contains 13 residues. With 1 base removed from V and 7 bases from J, the gap between germline ends came to 14 bases. The CDR3, as DNA: TGCAGTGCTAGAGTAGGCGGGGCGGGGGAGCAGTACTTC. It encodes CSARVGGAGEQYF.

The CDR3 region has the DNA TGCAGTGCTCAAGCCGGGACAGGGGCCGGAGAGACCCAGTACTTC. Translating gives CSAQAGTGAGETQYF. The J gene is TRBJ2-5, the V gene TRBV20-1; 10 bases are a match to TRBD1. V lost 5 bases, J lost 4 bases, and 10 bases stayed unmatched. Germline lookup yields CDR1 DFQATT and CDR2 SNEGSKA (reference sequence). The CDR3 is 15 amino acids.

About this clonotype: A much larger clone lies a single base off, so this may be a read error. The chain combines TRBV3-1 with TRBJ2-1, with TRBD2 as a possible D gene (5 bases). This CDR3 comprises 14 residues. CDR1 is LGHDT, CDR2 YNNKEL, per germline (reference sequence). Trimming took off 4 bases at V and 13 bases at J, with 20 bases between the two ends. The CDR3 loop is CASSLVSSGETQFF. CDR3 DNA sequence: TGTGCCAGCAGCCTTGTATCATCTGGGGAGACCCAGTTCTTC.

This clonotype was detected many times. The CDR3 is CASSRQRGTYEQYF. The CDR3 nucleotides are TGTGCCAGCAGCCGGCAAAGGGGGACCTACGAGCAGTACTTC. The rearrangement links TRBV5-6 to TRBJ2-7; possibly TRBD1 for D (6 bases). Germline lookup yields CDR1 SGHDT and CDR2 YYEEEE. This CDR3 region has 14 residues. The V end was cut by 4 bases, the J end by 2 bases, with 13 bases between.

This chain uses TRBV12-3 or TRBV12-4 with TRBJ2-1; 7 nucleotides match TRBD1. The CDR3 is 15 residues long. The J segment lost 7 bases and the V segment lost 4 bases, leaving 10 bases of the junction unmatched. The CDR3 sequence: CASSSVKTGFNEQFF. CDR3 sequence (DNA): TGTGCCAGCAGTTCCGTGAAGACAGGGTTTAATGAGCAGTTCTTC.

This clonotype was picked up many times. CDR3 loop: CASSQPTGELFF. DNA of the CDR3: TGTGCCAGCAGCCAACCCACCGGGGAGCTGTTTTTT. The genes are TRBV4-2 and TRBJ2-2; D call uncertain. The CDR3 is 12 amino acids. Per germline, CDR1 LGHNA and CDR2 YNFKEQ. V lost 2 bases, J lost 4 bases, and 2 bases lay in between.

The chain is built from TRBV7-8 and TRBJ2-3; D remains ambiguous. This CDR3 is built from 16 residues. The germline CDR1 and CDR2 sequences are SGHVS and FQNEAQ. V was cut by 4 bases and J by 9 bases, with 23 bases left in between. CDR3 amino acids: CASSSGRQGSLGTQYF. The CDR3 DNA sequence: TGTGCCAGCAGCTCAGGACGACAAGGGTCGCTAGGCACGCAGTATTTT.

This chain uses TRBV2 with TRBJ1-1, with a weak D call TRBD1 (6 bases). CDR1 and CDR2 from the germline V gene are SNHLY and FYNNEI. This CDR3 is built from 14 residues. Between the trimmed V and J ends, which lost 7 bases and 5 bases, there was a span of 17 bases. CDR3 residues: CASIWGAEGTEAFF. For the CDR3, the DNA is TGTGCCAGCATTTGGGGGGCGGAGGGGACTGAAGCTTTCTTT.

This clonotype was recorded many times. This chain links TRBV5-1 with TRBJ2-7, with a possible D match to TRBD1 (6 bases). CDR1 SGHRS and CDR2 YFSETQ come from the germline V gene. The V end was cut by 5 bases, the J end by 0 bases, with 12 bases between. This CDR3 region has 14 residues. The CDR3 bases are TGCGCCAGCAGGGTGGCGGACAGCTCCTACGAGCAGTACTTC. This sequence encodes CASRVADSSYEQYF.